This passage covers 26 T cell receptor beta chains from one sample sequenced in a study of cytomegalovirus exposure and HLA in healthy donors. The PCR contained 60 Vbeta and 13 Jbeta primers. Sequencing used immunoSEQ multiplex PCR; TCRdb keeps in-frame clones, though not all of them. The table lists approximately 210,000 clones, roughly 80% of them singletons. The sample comprised PBMCs. Receptors originate from a woman in her twenties or thirties in good health and CMV-seropositive.

The chain is built from TRBV7-2 and TRBJ2-7; 12 nucleotides line up with TRBD2. Losses at the gene ends were 2 bases for V and 4 bases for J; bases not matched to a gene: 9. Per germline, CDR1 SGHTA and CDR2 FQGNSA. The CDR3 loop spans 17 amino acids. The CDR3 DNA follows: TGTGCCAGCAGCTTAAATGGGGCTACTAGCGGGAGGTACGAGCAGTACTTC. Translation gives CASSLNGATSGRYEQYF.

This chain connects TRBV28 to TRBJ1-1; no definite D call. Between the trimmed V and J ends, which lost 9 bases and 0 bases, there was a span of 8 bases. The CDR3 runs to 12 residues. CDR1 and CDR2 (germline): MDHEN, SYDVKM. CDR3 region: CASTVMNTEAFF. The CDR3 nucleotides read TGTGCCAGTACGGTGATGAACACTGAAGCTTTCTTT.

V usage is TRBV12-5 and J usage is TRBJ2-1; D not certain. Trimming cost V 5 bases and J 6 bases, with 20 bases left between them. Germline-derived CDR1 and CDR2 are LGHNT and FRNRAP. The CDR3 runs 16 residues. In nucleotides, the CDR3 is TGTGCTAGTGGTAACACTACCGGGTCCTTTCCCAATGAGCAGTTCTTC. Protein: CASGNTTGSFPNEQFF.

The genes are TRBV5-1 and TRBJ2-3; maybe TRBD1 (6 bases). V was trimmed by 4 bases and J by 8 bases, leaving 11 bases between them. Germline CDR1 is SGHRS and CDR2 is YFSETQ. The CDR3 runs 12 residues. CDR3 region: CASSPTGATQYF. DNA for the CDR3: TGCGCCAGCAGCCCGACAGGTGCTACGCAGTATTTT.

This chain uses TRBV5-6 with TRBJ1-5, with 7 bases that match TRBD1. The V and J ends lost 4 bases and 0 bases, in that order; junction bases with no gene match: 4. Germline loops: CDR1 SGHDT, CDR2 YYEEEE. The CDR3 length is 15 residues. CDR3 residues: CASSHRGTSNQPQHF. CDR3 sequence (DNA): TGTGCCAGCAGCCACAGGGGAACTAGCAATCAGCCCCAGCATTTT.

This chain links TRBV4-3 with TRBJ1-1, with D unclear. This CDR3 spans 13 amino acids. The V gene lost 1 base and the J gene lost 7 bases, with 10 bases spanning the gap. Germline V gives CDR1 LGHNA, CDR2 YSLEER. This chain's CDR3 is CASSQVLYFEAFF. The CDR3 nucleotides read TGCGCCAGCAGCCAAGTCCTGTATTTTGAAGCTTTCTTT.

This clone has a handful of counts. V is TRBV7-9 and J is TRBJ1-1; D is unclear. Germline assignment: CDR1 SEHNR and CDR2 FQNEAQ (reference sequence). V lost 3 bases and J 11 bases, leaving 10 bases between the germline ends. This CDR3 comprises 11 residues. The CDR3 protein is CASSFPERAFF. CDR3 bases: TGTGCCAGCAGCTTCCCAGAGCGGGCTTTCTTT.

The chain links TRBV4-1 to TRBJ2-7; weak D call: TRBD1 (5 bases). Germline V gene sequence: CDR1 MGHRA, CDR2 YSYEKL. V shed 4 bases and J shed 0 bases, with 10 bases lying between them. The CDR3 consists of 14 residues. DNA of the CDR3: TGCGCCAGCAGCCCGGACATTAACTCCTACGAGCAGTACTTC. Residues: CASSPDINSYEQYF.

Note on this clone: This same CDR3 is encoded by further DNA sequences in the sample. V gene TRBV18 combines with J gene TRBJ1-5, with 7 bases lining up with TRBD1. V gave up 3 bases and J gave up 2 bases; unmatched junction bases: 1. This CDR3 region has 14 residues. Germline V CDR1 and CDR2: KGHSH, LQKENI. CDR3 DNA: TGTGCCAGCTCACCCGGGACAGGCAATCAGCCCCAGCATTTT. The encoded protein is CASSPGTGNQPQHF.

The rearrangement links TRBV9 to TRBJ2-6, with TRBD1 matching 9 bases. The CDR3 length is 18 residues. J gave up 0 bases and V 7 bases, and 11 bases lay outside the gene matches. The V gene's germline CDR1 is SGDLS and CDR2 YYNGEE. CDR3 nucleotide sequence: TGTGCCAGCCTGCGGGGGACAGGGCCGATCTCTGGGGCCAACGTCCTGACTTTC. Translating it yields CASLRGTGPISGANVLTF.

V gene TRBV6-1 combines with J gene TRBJ2-7; 9 nucleotides align to TRBD1. This CDR3 contains 13 residues. Per the germline V gene, CDR1 is MNHNS and CDR2 is SASEGT. The V gene end was trimmed by 6 bases and the J gene end by 4 bases; junction bases not matched to a gene: 4. The CDR3 bases are TGTGCCAGCAGGCGGACAGGGGTTTACGAGCAGTACTTC. Residues: CASRRTGVYEQYF.

The rearrangement uses TRBV11-3 and TRBJ2-1; 10 bases are a match to TRBD1. With 5 bases clipped from V and 2 bases from J, the junction kept 3 bases outside the gene matches. CDR3 length equals 15 residues. The germline CDR1 and CDR2 sequences are SGHNT and YENEEA. The chain's CDR3 is CASSKGTGAYNEQFF. The DNA of the CDR3 is TGTGCCAGCAGCAAAGGGACAGGGGCCTACAATGAGCAGTTCTTC.

The chain uses TRBV7-9 and TRBJ2-7; perhaps TRBD1 as D (6 bases). The CDR3 has 13 amino acids. Trimming took off 3 bases at V and 6 bases at J, with 12 bases between the two ends. Germline values: CDR1 SEHNR, CDR2 FQNEAQ (reference sequence). CDR3 in DNA: TGTGCCAGCAGCTTCACAGGGTTAAGCGAGCAGTACTTC. Translated, it gives CASSFTGLSEQYF.

The genes are TRBV19 and TRBJ2-1, with a tentative D call TRBD2 (6 bases). The V gene's germline CDR1 is LNHDA and CDR2 SQIVND (reference sequence). V shed 5 bases and J shed 9 bases, with 17 bases lying between them. The CDR3 sequence is 14 residues long. The DNA for the CDR3 is TGTGCCAGTAGTCTGCGGGACTCGAGAATTGAGCAGTTCTTC. Its protein product is CASSLRDSRIEQFF.

This clone occurred a few times. This chain uses TRBV5-1 with TRBJ2-1; 9 nucleotides agree with TRBD2. The CDR3 spans 17 residues. V lost 4 bases and J lost 0; bases outside the gene matches: 8. Germline loops: CDR1 SGHRS, CDR2 YFSETQ. The CDR3 DNA reads TGCGCCAGCAGCATGCTGGCTAGCGGGGTCTCCTACAATGAGCAGTTCTTC. This codes for CASSMLASGVSYNEQFF.

The chain links TRBV5-8 to TRBJ2-2; tentatively, D is TRBD1 (5 bases). The V and J ends lost 1 base and 0 bases respectively, with 10 bases between them. The CDR3 length is 16 residues. Germline V gene data show CDR1 as SGHTS and CDR2 as YDEGEE. In DNA, the CDR3 is TGTGCCAGCAGCTTGAGACAGCCTCCGAACACCGGGGAGCTGTTTTTT. This sequence encodes CASSLRQPPNTGELFF.

The V call is TRBV10-3, the J call TRBJ2-7; TRBD2 aligns across 11 bases. Trimming cost V 4 bases and J 3 bases; bases outside gene matches: 2. The length of the CDR3 is 14 residues. Germline values: CDR1 ENHRY, CDR2 SYGVKD. The CDR3 DNA reads as TGTGCCATCAGTGCGACTAGCGGGAACTACGAGCAGTACTTC. Translating it yields CAISATSGNYEQYF.

This rearrangement joins TRBV7-9 to TRBJ2-7; D not resolved. Germline CDR1 SEHNR, CDR2 FQNEAQ (reference sequence). This CDR3 is built from 13 residues. V was shortened by 5 bases and J by 3 bases, with 11 bases between the two germline ends. The CDR3 nucleotides are TGTGCCAGCAGCGATTACCTTAGCTACGAGCAGTACTTC. The encoded protein is CASSDYLSYEQYF.

J is TRBJ1-1 and V is TRBV5-8; tentatively, D is TRBD1 (5 bases). Germline assignment: CDR1 SGHTS and CDR2 YDEGEE. V lost 3 bases, J lost 1 base, and 10 bases lay in between. The CDR3 has 14 residues. The CDR3 protein is CASSWGGANTEAFF. For the CDR3, the DNA is TGTGCCAGCAGCTGGGGGGGAGCGAACACTGAAGCTTTCTTT.

The gene calls are TRBV6-4 and TRBJ1-6, with 8 nucleotides matching TRBD1. V trimming: 4 bases; J trimming: 9 bases; junction bases outside the gene matches: 5. CDR1 and CDR2 from the germline V gene are MRHNA and SNTAGT. CDR3 size: 14 residues. CDR3 in amino acids: CASSGTGGRSPLHF. In DNA form, the CDR3 reads TGTGCCAGCAGTGGAACAGGGGGTCGTTCACCCCTCCACTTT.

CDR3 region: CASSQGTGGAGANVLTF. CDR3 DNA sequence: TGCGCCAGCAGCCAAGGGACAGGGGGTGCTGGGGCCAACGTCCTGACTTTC. This sequence joins TRBV4-3 and TRBJ2-6; 10 bases fit TRBD1. V gave up 1 base and J gave up 2 bases; unmatched junction bases: 2. Germline CDR1 reads LGHNA; CDR2 reads YSLEER. This CDR3 has 17 amino acids.

The rearrangement joins TRBV23-1 to TRBJ1-3, with D uncertain. TRBV23-1 is placed among ORFs of uncertain function. Trimming removed 4 bases at V and 4 bases at J, with 23 bases between. The CDR3 has 18 residues. The DNA of the CDR3 is TGCGCCAGCAGTCGCACCTCCCTAGCCTCGCACTCCGGAAACACCATATATTTT. Amino acid sequence: CASSRTSLASHSGNTIYF.

This rearrangement joins TRBV6-5 to TRBJ2-5, with 12 nucleotides matching TRBD1. The CDR3 is made up of 16 amino acids. Germline trimming cut 4 bases from V and 5 bases from J; bases unmatched to any gene: 8. The germline gives CDR1 MNHEY, CDR2 SVGAGI. The CDR3 region is CASSLDRDRGPETQYF. CDR3 nucleotides: TGTGCCAGCAGTTTAGACCGGGACAGGGGGCCGGAGACCCAGTACTTC.

The V and J genes are TRBV18 and TRBJ2-2; no reliable D call. Trimming stripped 8 bases from V and 4 bases from J, with 11 bases between. Per germline, CDR1 KGHSH and CDR2 LQKENI. The CDR3 runs to 13 residues. The CDR3 DNA reads TGTGCCAGCCTGTGGCTCCTCACCGGGGAGCTGTTTTTT. Protein sequence: CASLWLLTGELFF.

This clone was found a few times. J is TRBJ2-3 and V is TRBV18, with D maybe TRBD1 (5 bases). Trimming took off 2 bases at V and 0 bases at J, with 9 bases between the two ends. The CDR3 is 15 amino acids. The germline V gene has CDR1 KGHSH and CDR2 LQKENI. The DNA of the CDR3 is TGTGCCAGCTCACCAGACAGTCGGAGCACAGATACGCAGTATTTT. Its translation: CASSPDSRSTDTQYF.

There are a few counts of this clone. The V call is TRBV7-9, the J call TRBJ1-1, with TRBD1 identical over 10 bases. This CDR3 comprises 14 residues. Per the germline V gene, CDR1 is SEHNR and CDR2 is FQNEAQ (reference sequence). CDR3 bases: TGTGCTTCCCGGGACAGGGGCCAGAACACTGAAGCTTTCTTT. Residues: CASRDRGQNTEAFF.